The sequence of this T cell receptor beta chain was determined in a study of T cell responses to AZD1222 COVID-19 vaccine. Points from the study as a whole: Clonal diversity may have been underestimated, and the donors were mostly white British, with more females than males. Increased Spike-specific TCR breadth and depth were observed after two AZD1222 doses.

The protocol was immunoSEQ multiplex PCR, while the TCRdb copy is restricted to in-frame clones and leaves out a portion. The table lists about 120,000 clones, roughly 90% of them singletons. Remarks on this clone: The antigen is undetermined.

The TCR originated in an adult who received the MenACWY meningococcal vaccine as a control. The source material was peripheral blood, sampled 28 days after the second dose of the MenACWY control vaccine.

CDR3 sequence: CASSYVGLSGDTQYF. The CDR3 region has the DNA TGTGCCAGCAGTTACGTCGGTTTGTCGGGAGATACGCAGTATTTT. This chain joins TRBV6-5 and TRBJ2-3; no clear D. CDR3 size: 15 residues. Germline CDR1 reads MNHEY; CDR2 reads SVGAGI. V was cut by 2 bases and J by 5 bases, with 14 bases left in between.